Shown below are 31 T cell receptor beta chains from a single sample sequenced in a study of blood T cell repertoires in COVID-19. This table comes from immunoSEQ multiplex PCR, and its TCRdb copy is limited to in-frame clones, with some not included. Found here are about 230,000 clones, 75% to 90% of them singletons; the top ten hold under 30%. Sequencing was carried out using peripheral blood. These receptors all come from a man in his forties with acute or convalescent COVID-19.

The gene calls are TRBV6-5 and TRBJ2-7, with TRBD2 identical over 11 bases. This CDR3 has 13 amino acids. V lost 7 bases to trimming and J lost 7 bases; unmatched junction nucleotides: 6. CDR1 and CDR2 (germline): MNHEY, SVGAGI. CDR3 loop: CASNSGRAGEQYF. The CDR3 DNA reads as TGTGCCAGCAATAGCGGGAGGGCGGGTGAGCAGTACTTC.

The chain combines TRBV7-2 with TRBJ1-2; tentative D call: TRBD1 (5 bases). This CDR3 is built from 15 residues. CDR1 and CDR2 from the germline V gene are SGHTA and FQGNSA. Trimming cost V 4 bases and J 6 bases, with 18 bases left between them. CDR3 residues: CASSSPQAGFNGYTF. DNA of the CDR3: TGTGCCAGCAGCTCCCCCCAAGCAGGGTTCAATGGCTACACCTTC. Together with reference TRBV7-2 and TRBJ1-2, the CDR3 gives the full variable domain: GAGVSQSPSNKVTEKGKDVELRCDPISGHTALYWYRQSLGQGLEFLIYFQGNSAPDKSGLPSDRFSAERTGGSVSTLTIQRTQQEDSAVYLCASSSPQAGFNGYTFGSGTRLTVV.

The chain couples TRBV7-9 to TRBJ2-3; D is possibly TRBD1 (6 bases). Trimming removed 5 bases from V and 0 bases from J, with 15 bases in between. CDR1 SEHNR and CDR2 FQNEAQ come from the germline V gene (reference sequence). This CDR3 region has 16 residues. The CDR3 protein is CASSRGSDRSTDTQYF. The CDR3 coding sequence is TGTGCCAGCAGCCGTGGATCGGACAGAAGCACAGATACGCAGTATTTT.

This rearrangement joins TRBV12-3 or TRBV12-4 to TRBJ2-1; TRBD1 matches 8 bases. The V and J ends lost 6 bases and 10 bases, in that order; junction bases with no gene match: 2. The CDR3 has 11 amino acids. CDR3 amino acids: CASRRTGEQFF. In DNA, the CDR3 is TGTGCCAGCAGGCGGACAGGGGAGCAGTTCTTC.

The CDR3 DNA reads TGCGCCAGCAGCCAAGAAACAGGGACCGGGGCCAACGTCCTGACTTTC. Residues: CASSQETGTGANVLTF. The chain recombines TRBV4-3 with TRBJ2-6, with D tentatively TRBD1 (6 bases). V dropped 0 bases and J dropped 4 bases, with 10 bases sitting between them. The CDR3 has 16 residues. Germline CDR1 is LGHNA and CDR2 is YSLEER.

The genes are TRBV5-6 and TRBJ2-7; unclear D gene. Trimming took 2 bases from V and 6 from J, leaving 15 bases between them. Germline V gene data show CDR1 as SGHDT and CDR2 as YYEEEE. The CDR3 runs 14 residues. This CDR3 is CASSFNVYTGEQYF. CDR3 nucleotides: TGTGCCAGCAGCTTTAACGTTTACACGGGCGAGCAGTACTTC.

The chain employs TRBV27 and TRBJ2-7; possible D gene TRBD2, 6 bases. Germline V lookup: CDR1 MNHEY, CDR2 SMNVEV (reference sequence). Trimming removed 6 bases from V and 2 bases from J, with 17 bases in between. This CDR3 region has 15 residues. The CDR3 region is CASRRIAAETYEQYF. CDR3 nucleotide sequence: TGTGCCAGCAGACGCATAGCGGCTGAGACCTACGAGCAGTACTTC.

The genes are TRBV25-1 and TRBJ1-2, with a possible D match to TRBD1 (5 bases). The V and J ends lost 5 bases and 4 bases respectively, with 11 bases between them. This CDR3 is 13 amino acids long. The V gene's germline CDR1 is MGHDK and CDR2 SYGVNS. CDR3 nucleotide sequence: TGTGCCAGCAGTCAGGGCTGGGGCTATGGCTACACCTTC. This codes for CASSQGWGYGYTF.

The rearrangement links TRBV24-1 to TRBJ2-5; 10 bases agree with TRBD1. CDR1 and CDR2 (germline): KGHDR, SFDVKD. V dropped 4 bases and J dropped 4; count of bases not matched to a gene: 8. This CDR3 contains 16 residues. The CDR3 loop reads CATSDTRDRGGETQYF. CDR3 nucleotides: TGTGCCACCAGTGACACCCGGGACAGGGGAGGAGAGACCCAGTACTTC.

This sequence joins TRBV11-1 and TRBJ2-5; the match to TRBD2 covers 7 bases. V lost 5 bases to trimming and J lost 1 base; unmatched junction nucleotides: 10. Germline assignment: CDR1 SGHAT and CDR2 FQDESV (reference sequence). The CDR3 is 16 amino acids. The CDR3, as DNA: TGTGCCAGCAGCCCTCGGACTAGGTCGCTCCAAGAGACCCAGTACTTC. Translating gives CASSPRTRSLQETQYF.

The chain carries TRBV5-4 and TRBJ1-4, with D possibly being TRBD1 (6 bases). CDR1 and CDR2 from the germline V gene are SGHNT and YYREEE (reference sequence). CDR3 length equals 14 residues. V was clipped by 2 bases and J by 8 bases, with 13 bases between them. In nucleotides, the CDR3 is TGTGCCAGCAGCTTCGCTGGGAGGGGGGAAAAACTGTTTTTT. This codes for CASSFAGRGEKLFF.

This clone was detected only a few times. V and J are TRBV19 and TRBJ1-2; 7 bases align to TRBD1. Trimming took 5 bases from V and 7 from J; bases not matched to a gene: 7. The CDR3 loop spans 13 amino acids. The V gene's germline CDR1 is LNHDA and CDR2 SQIVND (reference sequence). The chain's CDR3 is CASSPRTGGGYTF. CDR3 sequence (DNA): TGTGCCAGTAGTCCTAGGACAGGAGGTGGCTACACCTTC. Full variable domain (outside the CDR3, taken from reference TRBV19 and TRBJ1-2): DGGITQSPKYLFRKEGQNVTLSCEQNLNHDAMYWYRQDPGQGLRLIYYSQIVNDFQKGDIAEGYSVSREKKESFPLTVTSAQKNPTAFYLCASSPRTGGGYTFGSGTRLTVV.

The chain is built from TRBV30 and TRBJ1-2; the match to TRBD1 covers 7 bases. Germline loops: CDR1 GTSNPN, CDR2 SVGIG (reference sequence). J was trimmed by 6 bases and V by 2 bases; bases with no gene match: 12. The CDR3 consists of 15 residues. In nucleotides, the CDR3 is TGTGCCTGGAGTCGTAAACAGGGGCGATCGCATGGCTACACCTTC. Translation: CAWSRKQGRSHGYTF.

Here the CDR3 DNA reads TGTGCCAGCAGCCCAGGGGACAGTCGCGCCGGGGAGCTGTTTTTT. Translated: CASSPGDSRAGELFF. V and J are TRBV5-8 and TRBJ2-2, with 7 bases that match TRBD1. The CDR3 is 15 residues long. The germline CDR1 and CDR2 sequences are SGHTS and YDEGEE. V lost 4 bases and J lost 6; bases outside the gene matches: 9.

Worth noting for this clone: This CDR3 is also generated by other DNA sequences in the sample. The V gene is TRBV29-1, the J gene TRBJ2-5, with 13 bases matching TRBD2. The V and J ends lost 7 bases and 1 base, in that order; junction bases with no gene match: 6. This CDR3 has 15 amino acids. Per germline, CDR1 SQVTM and CDR2 ANQGSEA. The CDR3: CSAFTSGRAQETQYF. CDR3 coding DNA: TGCAGCGCCTTTACTAGCGGGAGGGCCCAAGAGACCCAGTACTTC. Variable domain in full (rest from reference TRBV29-1 and TRBJ2-5): SAVISQKPSRDICQRGTSLTIQCQVDSQVTMMFWYRQQPGQSLTLIATANQGSEATYESGFVIDKFPISRPNLTFSTLTVSNMSPEDSSIYLCSAFTSGRAQETQYFGPGTRLLVL.

This sequence joins TRBV30 and TRBJ1-5; a weak D match, TRBD1 (6 bases). CDR1 and CDR2 from the germline V gene are GTSNPN and SVGIG (reference sequence). CDR3 length: 14 residues. Trimming cost V 2 bases and J 4 bases, with 12 bases left between them. The CDR3 DNA is TGTGCCTGGAGTCCGGGGACACTGAATCAGCCCCAGCATTTT. Residues: CAWSPGTLNQPQHF.

This clone was observed a few times. Other DNA sequences from this sample encode an identical CDR3 as well. The chain links TRBV5-1 to TRBJ1-3; D is unresolved. The CDR3 consists of 15 residues. Germline CDR1 reads SGHRS; CDR2 reads YFSETQ. V was clipped by 4 bases and J by 1 base, with 12 bases between them. CDR3 DNA sequence: TGCGCCAGCAGCCACGGGGATGTATCTGGAAACACCATATATTTT. Residues: CASSHGDVSGNTIYF.

The V gene is TRBV3-1 (or the pseudogene TRBV3-2), the J gene TRBJ2-7; 7 bases map to TRBD2. The CDR3 runs 14 residues. V trimming: 2 bases; J trimming: 3 bases; junction bases outside the gene matches: 4. Germline V lookup: CDR1 LGHDT, CDR2 YNNKEL (reference sequence). This CDR3 reads CASSQLTGGYEQYF. The CDR3 coding sequence is TGTGCCAGCAGCCAACTAACGGGGGGCTACGAGCAGTACTTC.

The chain is built from TRBV2 and TRBJ2-1; 7 bases are shared with TRBD2. CDR1 is SNHLY and CDR2 is FYNNEI in the germline V gene. The length of the CDR3 is 12 residues. V was pared by 8 bases and J by 4 bases, with 2 bases of the junction left unmatched. Here the CDR3 reads CASGAGYNEQFF. CDR3 DNA: TGTGCCAGCGGAGCGGGGTACAATGAGCAGTTCTTC.

The V call is TRBV11-2, the J call TRBJ2-3, with TRBD1 matching over 7 bases. Per germline, CDR1 SGHAT and CDR2 FQNNGV. V lost 0 bases to trimming and J lost 0 bases; unmatched junction nucleotides: 3. There are 16 residues in the CDR3. The CDR3 region is CASSLDHRGSTDTQYF. CDR3 coding DNA: TGTGCCAGCAGCTTAGATCACAGGGGCAGCACAGATACGCAGTATTTT.

DNA of the CDR3: TGTGCCAGCAGCTCCCCCGGACTGGAAACCTACGAGCAGTACTTC. This encodes CASSSPGLETYEQYF. The J gene is TRBJ2-7, the V gene TRBV5-5; possible D gene TRBD2, 5 bases. The CDR3 length is 15 residues. Trimming cost V 3 bases and J 2 bases, with 15 bases left between them. Looked up from germline, CDR1 is SGHKS and CDR2 is YYEKEE (reference sequence).

V and J are TRBV9 and TRBJ2-5, with 7 bases aligning to TRBD2. The CDR3 totals 10 residues. Germline CDR1 SGDLS, CDR2 YYNGEE. The CDR3: CASGEETQYF. The CDR3 DNA reads as TGTGCGAGCGGGGAGGAGACCCAGTACTTC.

The genes are TRBV6-4 and TRBJ1-1, with a tentative D call TRBD1 (6 bases). This CDR3 contains 16 residues. The germline V gene encodes CDR1 MRHNA and CDR2 SNTAGT. Trimming stripped 3 bases from V and 3 bases from J, with 17 bases between. The CDR3 DNA is TGTGCCAGCAGTGAAGGCAGGGGTCGCGGGCACACTGAAGCTTTCTTT. It codes for CASSEGRGRGHTEAFF.

V is TRBV2 and J is TRBJ1-1; D is unresolved. Germline loops: CDR1 SNHLY, CDR2 FYNNEI. This CDR3 region has 14 residues. V was trimmed by 4 bases and J by 1 base, leaving 10 bases between them. The CDR3 protein is CASSGPRANTEAFF. CDR3 DNA: TGTGCCAGCAGTGGCCCGAGAGCGAACACTGAAGCTTTCTTT.

V gene TRBV7-9 combines with J gene TRBJ1-5; 12 nucleotides match TRBD1. The trim removed 0 bases at V and 7 bases at J, leaving 4 bases unmatched. This CDR3 is built from 16 residues. Germline CDR1 reads SEHNR; CDR2 reads FQNEAQ (reference sequence). CDR3 DNA sequence: TGTGCCAGCAGCTTAGCCTTCGGGACAGGGGGCCAGCCCCAGCATTTT. Protein product: CASSLAFGTGGQPQHF. Using reference TRBV7-9 and TRBJ1-5 for the parts outside the CDR3, the full variable domain is DTGVSQNPRHKITKRGQNVTFRCDPISEHNRLYWYRQTLGQGPEFLTYFQNEAQLEKSRLLSDRFSAERPKGSFSTLEIQRTEQGDSAMYLCASSLAFGTGGQPQHFGDGTRLSIL.

CDR3 sequence reads: CASSLGRGRFGNTIYF. For the CDR3, the DNA is TGTGCCAGCAGCTTAGGCCGCGGTCGATTCGGAAACACCATATATTTT. V usage is TRBV13 and J usage is TRBJ1-3, with no clear D. The germline gives CDR1 PRHDT, CDR2 FYEKMQ (reference sequence). There are 16 residues in the CDR3. V lost 0 bases, J lost 4 bases, and 13 bases lay in between.

This chain joins TRBV12-3 or TRBV12-4 and TRBJ1-1; D perhaps matches TRBD1 (6 bases). Trimming cost V 5 bases and J 7 bases, with 14 bases left between them. The CDR3 sequence is 13 residues long. Here the CDR3 reads CASSLLGHVEAFF. In nucleotides, the CDR3 is TGTGCCAGCAGTCTCCTGGGACACGTTGAAGCTTTCTTT.

This clone was detected only a few times. This sequence joins TRBV4-2 and TRBJ1-3, with TRBD1 matching 9 bases. CDR3 length: 15 residues. The V segment lost 4 bases and the J segment 4 bases; nucleotides outside the gene matches: 5. Germline CDR1 and CDR2: LGHNA and YNFKEQ. CDR3 loop: CASSRGTGNGNTIYF. In nucleotides, the CDR3 is TGTGCCAGCAGCCGAGGGACAGGGAACGGAAACACCATATATTTT.

The table lists this clone with a count of one. The chain uses TRBV2 and TRBJ2-7, with 8 bases matching TRBD2. After removal of 6 bases from V and 10 bases from J, the junction contained 5 bases not matched to a gene. This CDR3 contains 11 residues. Germline V lookup: CDR1 SNHLY, CDR2 FYNNEI. CDR3 in amino acids: CASRGTSKQYF. CDR3 sequence (DNA): TGTGCCAGCAGAGGGACTAGTAAACAGTACTTC.

The chain couples TRBV4-3 to TRBJ1-2; D possibly corresponds to TRBD1 (6 bases). Trimming shortened V by 4 bases and J by 7 bases, and 13 bases separated the two germline ends. The germline gives CDR1 LGHNA, CDR2 YSLEER. The CDR3 extends over 13 amino acids. The CDR3 sequence: CASSPVGGSGYTF. CDR3 DNA sequence: TGCGCCAGCAGCCCCGTAGGGGGTAGTGGCTACACCTTC.

The chain has TRBV5-1 and TRBJ1-1; 9 bases map to TRBD1. From germline, CDR1 is SGHRS and CDR2 YFSETQ. The CDR3 extends over 14 amino acids. V dropped 4 bases and J dropped 4; count of bases not matched to a gene: 5. The CDR3 sequence: CASSATGGSTEAFF. The CDR3 DNA sequence: TGCGCCAGCAGCGCGACAGGGGGAAGCACTGAAGCTTTCTTT.